The 24 T cell receptor beta chains in this list originate from one sample, sequenced in a study of T cell repertoires in aging, cancer and after chemotherapy. TRB rearrangements spanning V, D and J were amplified using mixed TRB-A/B primers. In TCRdb, the multiplex PCR reads were re-called with MiXCR into one record per CDR3 protein. Altogether several thousand distinct CDR3 sequences are present, roughly 32% being singletons, with the ten largest covering around 3.3%. The template was genomic DNA from peripheral blood, not RNA. Sequenced sample: blood. The receptors come from a human donor in good health.

The CDR3 is CASSFLLNTDTQYF. CDR3 in DNA: TGTGCCAGCAGCTTTCTGCTGAACACAGATACGCAGTATTTT. V gene TRBV5-8 combines with J gene TRBJ2-3, with unresolved D. This CDR3 has 14 amino acids. Trimming cost V 2 bases and J 2 bases, with 9 bases left between them. CDR1 is SGHTS, CDR2 YDEGEE, per germline.

The chain's CDR3 is CASSLGLAGEYEQYF. The CDR3 DNA follows: TGTGCCAGCAGCTTGGGACTAGCGGGGGAATACGAGCAGTACTTC. The chain uses TRBV7-9 and TRBJ2-7; 14 bases are shared with TRBD2. Unmatched junction bases numbered 2, after V lost 3 bases and J lost 4 bases. Per germline, CDR1 SEHNR and CDR2 FQNEAQ (reference sequence). This CDR3 spans 15 amino acids.

This chain links TRBV27 with TRBJ2-5, with D perhaps matching TRBD1 (6 bases). The CDR3 has 15 residues. Germline CDR1 and CDR2: MNHEY and SMNVEV (reference sequence). V was cut by 5 bases and J by 1 base, with 14 bases left in between. This CDR3 reads CASSGHRALQETQYF. The CDR3 DNA reads TGTGCCAGCAGTGGGCACAGGGCCCTCCAAGAGACCCAGTACTTC.

This chain connects TRBV11-3 to TRBJ2-3; tentatively, D is TRBD1 or TRBD2 (5 bases each). There are 15 residues in the CDR3. With 5 bases removed from V and 4 bases from J, the gap between germline ends came to 16 bases. CDR1 and CDR2 from the germline V gene are SGHNT and YENEEA. The CDR3 reads CASSLAGTWADTQYF. In DNA, the CDR3 is TGTGCCAGCAGCCTCGCCGGGACCTGGGCAGATACGCAGTATTTT.

This clonotype appeared a few times. This chain connects TRBV11-1 to TRBJ2-1, with a possible D match to TRBD2 (5 bases). From germline, CDR1 is SGHAT and CDR2 FQDESV (reference sequence). This CDR3 has 14 residues. With 4 bases removed from V and 6 bases from J, the gap between germline ends came to 13 bases. CDR3 bases: TGTGCCAGCAGCTCTAGCACCGCTCGCAATGAGCAGTTCTTC. This translates into CASSSSTARNEQFF.

The rearrangement uses TRBV20-1 and TRBJ1-5; TRBD1 matches at 8 bases. CDR3 length: 12 residues. The V gene end was trimmed by 6 bases and the J gene end by 5 bases; junction bases not matched to a gene: 3. Germline CDR1 is DFQATT and CDR2 is SNEGSKA (reference sequence). CDR3: CSATGVDQPQHF. CDR3 DNA: TGCAGTGCGACAGGGGTGGATCAGCCCCAGCATTTT.

This clonotype was counted between two and nine times. At one end the junction does not follow the germline gene, possibly because of a read error. The genes are TRBV10-3 and TRBJ2-3, with a weak D call TRBD2 (5 bases). CDR3 length equals 12 residues. Per germline, CDR1 ENHRY and CDR2 SYGVKD. Here the CDR3 reads CASGANTDTQYF. The CDR3 DNA reads as TGCGCCAGCGGAGCCAATACCGATACGCAGTATTTT.

The chain employs TRBV4-2 and TRBJ1-5; no definite D call. The CDR3 sequence is 16 residues long. Germline V gene lookup returns CDR1 LGHNA and CDR2 YNFKEQ. Deletions cut 1 base from V and 4 bases from J, with 14 bases between. The CDR3 bases are TGTGCCAGCAGCCAAGGAGTCCAGCGGGCTAATCAGCCCCAGCATTTT. Its protein product is CASSQGVQRANQPQHF.

V and J are TRBV5-5 and TRBJ2-3, with TRBD2 as a possible D gene (6 bases). CDR1 and CDR2 from the germline V gene are SGHKS and YYEKEE (reference sequence). V lost 4 bases and J lost 14, with 17 bases in between. The CDR3 runs 12 residues. CDR3 DNA: TGTGCCAGCAGCCCTCTAGCGCAGGGAAGGTATTTT. Amino acids: CASSPLAQGRYF.

By its share, this clonotype is medium-sized. The chain carries TRBV11-2 and TRBJ2-1; TRBD1 is a possible D gene (6 bases). This CDR3 is built from 16 residues. Trimming removed 5 bases at V and 0 bases at J, with 14 bases between. From germline, CDR1 is SGHAT and CDR2 FQNNGV. The CDR3: CASSDLGTTSYNEQFF. In nucleotides, the CDR3 is TGTGCCAGCAGCGATTTGGGGACAACCTCCTACAATGAGCAGTTCTTC.

The chain has TRBV20-1 and TRBJ1-5, with 7 bases aligning to TRBD1. Germline V gene sequence: CDR1 DFQATT, CDR2 SNEGSKA (reference sequence). With 0 bases clipped from V and 5 bases from J, the junction kept 7 bases outside the gene matches. The CDR3 covers 15 residues. The CDR3 nucleotides are TGCAGTGCTAGAGATCCCCAGGGGGTTCATCAGCCCCAGCATTTT. Protein: CSARDPQGVHQPQHF.

The chain recombines TRBV6-2 or TRBV6-3 with TRBJ2-7; D is unclear. The CDR3 covers 14 residues. Germline lookup yields CDR1 MNHEY and CDR2 SVGEGT. Between the trimmed V and J ends, which lost 3 bases and 10 bases, there was a span of 19 bases. CDR3 nucleotide sequence: TGTGCCAGCAGTTATGGTGGGAACGCCTTCGACCAGTACTTC. This gives the protein CASSYGGNAFDQYF.

This clonotype has only a few counts. A junction boundary mismatches the germline segment, possibly from a read error. CDR3 DNA: TGCGCCAGCAGCCAAGAGTCCAGGGCAGGAGGCTACACCTTC. Its protein is CASSQESRAGGYTF. The rearrangement uses TRBV4-2 and TRBJ1-2; D is perhaps TRBD1 (5 bases). CDR3 length: 14 residues. In germline, CDR1 is LGHNA, CDR2 YNFKEQ.

This clonotype has just a few counts. V is TRBV19 and J is TRBJ1-5; 8 bases are shared with TRBD1. The germline CDR1 and CDR2 sequences are LNHDA and SQIVND (reference sequence). This CDR3 comprises 16 residues. Trimming at V came to 3 bases and at J to 2 bases, leaving 6 bases not matched to a gene. The CDR3 protein is CASSIDRGLGNQPQHF. CDR3 coding DNA: TGTGCCAGTAGTATCGACAGGGGTTTGGGCAATCAGCCCCAGCATTTT.

On this clonotype: Sequence at one end of the junction differs from germline and may be a read error. The chain combines TRBV13 with TRBJ1-1, with D tentatively TRBD1 (6 bases). The CDR3 has 8 residues. Germline V lookup: CDR1 PRHDT, CDR2 FYEKMQ (reference sequence). The CDR3 is CATVGGVF. In DNA form, the CDR3 reads TGTGCCACCGTAGGGGGGGTCTTT.

This clonotype was counted between two and nine times. This sequence joins TRBV7-9 and TRBJ1-2; the D is unclear. Germline lookup yields CDR1 SEHNR and CDR2 FQNEAQ (reference sequence). Deletions cut 4 bases from V and 4 bases from J, with 7 bases between. The CDR3 has 12 amino acids. This CDR3 is CASSSDTYGYTF. In DNA, the CDR3 is TGTGCCAGCAGCTCAGACACCTATGGCTACACCTTC. The variable domain in full, completed from reference TRBV7-9 and TRBJ1-2, reads DTGVSQNPRHKITKRGQNVTFRCDPISEHNRLYWYRQTLGQGPEFLTYFQNEAQLEKSRLLSDRFSAERPKGSFSTLEIQRTEQGDSAMYLCASSSDTYGYTFGSGTRLTVV.

This rearrangement joins TRBV11-2 to TRBJ2-5; 8 nucleotides agree with TRBD1. This CDR3 contains 16 residues. Germline lookup yields CDR1 SGHAT and CDR2 FQNNGV. The trim removed 5 bases at V and 1 base at J, leaving 9 bases unmatched. CDR3 residues: CASSARPGTGQETQYF. CDR3 sequence (DNA): TGTGCCAGCAGCGCCCGTCCCGGGACAGGCCAAGAGACCCAGTACTTC.

This clonotype was counted a few times. The chain carries TRBV6-5 and TRBJ1-2; unclear D gene. CDR3 size: 13 residues. Trimming removed 8 bases from V and 3 bases from J, with 13 bases in between. The germline V gene has CDR1 MNHEY and CDR2 SVGAGI. This chain's CDR3 is CASGPSMYYGYTF. The CDR3 DNA sequence: TGTGCCAGCGGCCCATCCATGTACTATGGCTACACCTTC.

The V gene is TRBV19, the J gene TRBJ1-5, with D unresolved. Germline CDR1 is LNHDA and CDR2 is SQIVND (reference sequence). V was trimmed by 1 base and J by 3 bases, leaving 16 bases between them. This CDR3 comprises 17 residues. CDR3 DNA: TGTGCCAGTAGTATAGGTTCGGGGAGGGCCGCCAATCAGCCCCAGCATTTT. The encoded protein is CASSIGSGRAANQPQHF.

A few counts support this clonotype. The chain recombines TRBV4-3 with TRBJ1-2; D unclear. The germline CDR1 and CDR2 sequences are LGHNA and YSLEER. The V and J ends lost 1 base and 7 bases respectively, with 10 bases between them. The CDR3 is 13 residues long. This CDR3 reads CASSQGGDGGYTF. The CDR3 DNA sequence: TGCGCCAGCAGCCAAGGAGGAGACGGTGGCTACACCTTC.

The V gene is TRBV20-1, the J gene TRBJ2-1; a possible D gene is TRBD1 (6 bases). Germline assignment: CDR1 DFQATT and CDR2 SNEGSKA (reference sequence). The CDR3 sequence is 16 residues long. Trimming shortened V by 4 bases and J by 6 bases, and 22 bases separated the two germline ends. The CDR3 DNA reads TGCAGTGCTATCGGGACATGGGTTAATTTTGTCAATGAGCAGTTCTTC. Encoded protein: CSAIGTWVNFVNEQFF.

The chain has TRBV7-2 and TRBJ2-7, with TRBD2 matching over 8 bases. Germline lookup yields CDR1 SGHTA and CDR2 FQGNSA. The CDR3 runs to 18 residues. The ends lost 8 bases at V and 0 bases at J; junction bases unmatched: 18. The CDR3 DNA is TGTGCCAGCTCACCACCCGCGGGTATAGCGGGGAGCTCCTACGAGCAGTACTTC. Its translation: CASSPPAGIAGSSYEQYF. Based on the CDR3 plus reference TRBV7-2 and TRBJ2-7, the full variable domain is GAGVSQSPSNKVTEKGKDVELRCDPISGHTALYWYRQSLGQGLEFLIYFQGNSAPDKSGLPSDRFSAERTGGSVSTLTIQRTQQEDSAVYLCASSPPAGIAGSSYEQYFGPGTRLTVT.

This clonotype came up a few times. The chain joins TRBV19 to TRBJ2-7; a weak D match, TRBD2 (6 bases). The germline CDR1 and CDR2 sequences are LNHDA and SQIVND (reference sequence). The CDR3 totals 14 residues. The V end was cut by 3 bases, the J end by 3 bases, with 12 bases between. CDR3 residues: CASSIGLTDYEQYF. The CDR3 DNA sequence: TGTGCCAGTAGTATCGGACTAACCGACTACGAGCAGTACTTC.

The V and J genes are TRBV6-5 and TRBJ1-4; 9 bases line up with TRBD1. The CDR3 is 13 amino acids. The V and J ends lost 0 bases and 10 bases, in that order; junction bases with no gene match: 0. Per germline, CDR1 MNHEY and CDR2 SVGAGI. As DNA, the CDR3 is TGTGCCAGCAGTTACTCGACAGGGGGAAAACTGTTTTTT. Translation: CASSYSTGGKLFF.